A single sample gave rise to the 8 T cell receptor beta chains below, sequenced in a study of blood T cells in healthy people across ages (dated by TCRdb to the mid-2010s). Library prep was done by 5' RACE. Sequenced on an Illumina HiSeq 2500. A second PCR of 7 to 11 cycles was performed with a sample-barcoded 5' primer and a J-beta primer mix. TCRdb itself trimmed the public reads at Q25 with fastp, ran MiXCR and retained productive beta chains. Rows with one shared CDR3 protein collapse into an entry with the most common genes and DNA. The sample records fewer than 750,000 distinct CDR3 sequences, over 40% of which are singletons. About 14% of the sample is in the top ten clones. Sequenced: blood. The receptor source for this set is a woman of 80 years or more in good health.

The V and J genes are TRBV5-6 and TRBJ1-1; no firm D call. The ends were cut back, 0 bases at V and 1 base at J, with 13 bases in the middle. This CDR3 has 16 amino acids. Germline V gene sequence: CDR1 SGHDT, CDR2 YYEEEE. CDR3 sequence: CASSLVQVEGNTEAFF. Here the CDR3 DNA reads TGTGCCAGCAGCTTGGTCCAGGTGGAGGGGAACACTGAAGCTTTCTTT.

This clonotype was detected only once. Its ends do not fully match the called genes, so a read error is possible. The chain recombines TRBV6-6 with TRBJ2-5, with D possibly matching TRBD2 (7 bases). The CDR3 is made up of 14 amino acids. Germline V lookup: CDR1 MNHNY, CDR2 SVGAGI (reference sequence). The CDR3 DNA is TGTGTCAGCGGGGTGACGGGACATAACTGTGAGCAGTACTTC. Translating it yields CVSGVTGHNCEQYF.

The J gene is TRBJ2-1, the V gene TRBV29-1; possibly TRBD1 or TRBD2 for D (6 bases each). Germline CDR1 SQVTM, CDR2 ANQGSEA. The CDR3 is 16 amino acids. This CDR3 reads CNVGGLVGSSYNEQFF. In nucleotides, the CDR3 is TGCAACGTAGGGGGGCTAGTCGGGAGCTCCTACAATGAGCAGTTCTTC.

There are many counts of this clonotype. The CDR3 reads CASTLGGSEQFF. The CDR3 DNA reads as TGTGCCAGCACCCTAGGGGGATCGGAGCAGTTCTTC. The V gene is TRBV6-2 or TRBV6-3, the J gene TRBJ2-1; D may be TRBD1 (6 bases). In germline, CDR1 is MNHEY, CDR2 SVGEGT. The CDR3 spans 12 residues. V was trimmed by 7 bases and J by 10 bases, leaving 14 bases between them.

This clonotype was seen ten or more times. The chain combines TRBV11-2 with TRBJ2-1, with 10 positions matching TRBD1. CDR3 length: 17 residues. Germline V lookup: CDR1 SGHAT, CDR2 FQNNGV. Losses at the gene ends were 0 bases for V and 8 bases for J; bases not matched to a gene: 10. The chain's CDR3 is CASSLDVWDRGFDEQFF. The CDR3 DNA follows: TGTGCCAGCAGCTTAGACGTGTGGGACAGGGGTTTCGATGAGCAGTTCTTC.

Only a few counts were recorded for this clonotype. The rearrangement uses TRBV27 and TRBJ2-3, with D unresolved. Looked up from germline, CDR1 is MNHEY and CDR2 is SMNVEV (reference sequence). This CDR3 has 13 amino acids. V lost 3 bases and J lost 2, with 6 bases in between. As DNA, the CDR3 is TGTGCCAGCAGTTTGATAATCACAGATACGCAGTATTTT. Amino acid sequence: CASSLIITDTQYF.

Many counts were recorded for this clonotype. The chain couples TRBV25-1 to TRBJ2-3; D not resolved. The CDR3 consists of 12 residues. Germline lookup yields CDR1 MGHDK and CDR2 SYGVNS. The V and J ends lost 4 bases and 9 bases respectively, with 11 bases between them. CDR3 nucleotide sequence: TGTGCCAGCAGTGGCGCAGCAGCGACGCAGTATTTT. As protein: CASSGAAATQYF.

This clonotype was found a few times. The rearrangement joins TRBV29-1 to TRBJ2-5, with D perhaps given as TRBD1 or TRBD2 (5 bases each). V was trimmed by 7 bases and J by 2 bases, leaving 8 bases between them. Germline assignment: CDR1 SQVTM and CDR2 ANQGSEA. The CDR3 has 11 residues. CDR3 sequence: CSGGRQETQYF. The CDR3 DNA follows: TGCAGCGGGGGACGGCAAGAGACCCAGTACTTC.